This note documents a single T cell receptor (beta chain) sequence. Its binding antigen is unknown. Base-call qualities are not available, and no considerably larger clone is one nucleotide away. Sequencing used an Illumina NovaSeq 6000. Synthesis of TCR cDNA relied on 5'RACE template switching, a step that introduced a universal primer site along with unique molecular identifiers. Priming of cDNA synthesis was performed from both the TCR alpha and TCR beta constant segments. Libraries were amplified in two PCR steps, with sample barcodes and sequencing adapters added in the second step. Sequencing of libraries was performed on Illumina HiSeq 2500 (2x100 bp) or NovaSeq (2x150 bp). The source study handled its data this way. Demultiplexing of reads and collapsing into UMI consensus sequences were performed with MIGEC, and V(D)J alignment was carried out with MiXCR. Clonotypes responding to the vaccine were identified with edgeR on replicate PBMC samples, with the criteria of FDR below 0.01 and a log2 fold change above 5 up to day 15. Each bulk clonotype received a CD4 or CD8 identity based on whether the sequenced CD4 or CD8 repertoire contained that clonotype at higher abundance. In TCRdb, the public reads were trimmed at Q25 with fastp and aligned with MiXCR, with productive beta chains retained. Each record represents a unique CDR3 protein, reported with the most common genes and DNA among its rows. The V and J calls shown here were made by TCRdb, not taken from the authors' results. Here the sample has some 400,000 distinct CDR3 sequences; around 20% occur a single time. The ten most abundant clones make up 18% of the sample.

V is pruned by 1 base and J by 12 bases, leaving 4 bases of the junction without a gene match. The CDR3 numbers 14 residues from cysteine through phenylalanine. CDR3 DNA only is kept here, 42 bases in frame from base 1. CDR1 MNHEY and CDR2 SMNVEV were looked up in the germline V gene (reference sequence). This record belongs to a study of T cells after yellow fever vaccination (dated by TCRdb to the late 2010s). Broadly, across the study: Libraries from fractions with low cell numbers were prepared with the SMART-Seq v4 Ultra Low Input RNA kit. To track T-cell clones before and after primary and booster YFV17D yellow fever vaccination, bulk TCR alpha and beta repertoires were sequenced longitudinally. Blood samples were taken at several timepoints before and after primary and secondary immunization, and bulk PBMC replicates and cell subsets were isolated. Two healthy male donors, one aged 18 to 30 and one aged 30 to 40 years, made up the cohort.

What the work shows at the level of the full study, not this receptor alone: Most clones expanded after primary vaccination (approximately 95% of CD4 and roughly 91% of CD8) were re-detected after the booster, suggesting that broad memory maintenance occurred. Because only a couple of donors were included in the study, the extent to which the findings can be generalized is limited. A small share of clonotypes occurred in both CD4 and CD8 compartments, likely arising from convergent recombination. Compared with the primary T-cell response, the secondary T-cell response was weaker but faster, peaking on day 5 rather than day 15. FACS-sorted repertoires could contain abundant contaminating clonotypes from the bulk population, so computational filtering was required.

The sample's treatment or condition label, decoded: live attenuated yellow fever vaccine strain. At each blood-draw timepoint, two biological replicates of bulk PBMCs were obtained. PBMCs were isolated from peripheral blood using a standard Ficoll-Paque protocol. RNA was extracted with TriZol from bulk PBMCs, CD4 and CD8 fractions, and dextramer-positive and dextramer-negative fractions. Here the sequenced sample was PBMCs, taken before the yellow fever booster vaccination. The chain employs TRBV27 and TRBJ1-6, with 9 middle bases fitting TRBD1. This TCR came from a man between 18 and 35 years old who received the YFV17D yellow fever vaccine. The CDR3: CASSLWRQGEPLHF. The DNA sequence is as follows: TGTGCCAGCAGTTTATGGAGACAGGGGGAACCCCTCCACTTT.